The 25 T cell receptor beta chains below come from one sample, sequenced in a study of T-cell reconstitution after alpha-beta-depleted transplantation in children. Construction of the TCRbeta library involved unique molecular identifiers. TCRdb reprocessed the PCR reads with MiXCR, giving one entry per CDR3 protein. The data hold 380,000 or so distinct CDR3 sequences, with less than 15% observed a single time. The sample in question was PBMCs, obtained from the stem cell graft. These receptor sequences come from a human donor who donated a stem cell graft to a child with Fanconi anemia.

The DNA for the CDR3 is TGTGCCAGCTGGTCCAGGGGGCAAACTGAAGCTTTCTTT. Translated: CASWSRGQTEAFF. This chain uses TRBV28 with TRBJ1-1; TRBD1 agrees at 8 bases. The CDR3 loop spans 13 amino acids. Germline CDR1 MDHEN, CDR2 SYDVKM. V trimming: 8 bases; J trimming: 5 bases; junction bases outside the gene matches: 7.

This clonotype was found a few times. J is TRBJ2-2 and V is TRBV5-1; possibly TRBD2 for D (6 bases). CDR1 and CDR2 from the germline V gene are SGHRS and YFSETQ. CDR3 length equals 16 residues. V was clipped by 0 bases and J by 5 bases, with 14 bases between them. The CDR3 coding sequence is TGCGCCAGCAGCTTGGGCCTACTAGCCGGGACCGGGGAGCTGTTTTTT. It yields the protein CASSLGLLAGTGELFF.

This clonotype showed up just a few times. The chain carries TRBV6-5 and TRBJ2-1, with 10 nucleotides matching TRBD1. This CDR3 comprises 19 residues. V dropped 4 bases and J dropped 6; count of bases not matched to a gene: 18. CDR1 is MNHEY and CDR2 is SVGAGI in the germline V gene. In DNA form, the CDR3 reads TGTGCCAGCAGTTCCTTGGACAGGGGGGGATTGGAGGTTGGCAATGAGCAGTTCTTC. As protein: CASSSLDRGGLEVGNEQFF.

The sample holds many counts of this clonotype. This sequence joins TRBV25-1 and TRBJ1-1; D remains ambiguous. The CDR3 consists of 14 residues. Deletions cut 5 bases from V and 0 bases from J, with 10 bases between. Germline lookup yields CDR1 MGHDK and CDR2 SYGVNS. Written as DNA, the CDR3 is TGTGCCAGCAGTATAAGTACGGTGAACACTGAAGCTTTCTTT. Its translation: CASSISTVNTEAFF.

The sample holds a few counts of this clonotype. The rearrangement links TRBV3-1 to TRBJ2-2, with D maybe TRBD1 (5 bases). This CDR3 contains 14 residues. Per germline, CDR1 LGHDT and CDR2 YNNKEL (reference sequence). V lost 2 bases, J lost 4 bases, and 8 bases lay in between. The CDR3 protein is CASSQRDSTGELFF. Written as DNA, the CDR3 is TGTGCCAGCAGCCAAAGAGACAGCACCGGGGAGCTGTTTTTT. The whole variable domain, filled in from reference TRBV3-1 and TRBJ2-2, reads DTAVSQTPKYLVTQMGNDKSIKCEQNLGHDTMYWYKQDSKKFLKIMFSYNNKELIINETVPNRFSPKSPDKAHLNLHINSLELGDSAVYFCASSQRDSTGELFFGEGSRLTVL.

Many counts were recorded for this clonotype. V is TRBV5-1 and J is TRBJ2-1; D might be TRBD2 (6 bases). The V end lost 0 bases, the J end lost 0 bases, and 10 bases lay between the germline ends. The length of the CDR3 is 16 residues. Germline loops: CDR1 SGHRS, CDR2 YFSETQ. Written as DNA, the CDR3 is TGCGCCAGCAGCTTGGACGGCGGGGACTCCTACAATGAGCAGTTCTTC. Translating gives CASSLDGGDSYNEQFF. Filled out from reference TRBV5-1 and TRBJ2-1, the complete variable domain reads KAGVTQTPRYLIKTRGQQVTLSCSPISGHRSVSWYQQTPGQGLQFLFEYFSETQRNKGNFPGRFSGRQFSNSRSEMNVSTLELGDSALYLCASSLDGGDSYNEQFFGPGTRLTVL.

Worth noting for this clonotype: The CDR3 does not close with the conserved phenylalanine or tryptophan, likely indicating a read error. In DNA, the CDR3 is TGCGCCAGCAGCCCGTCCGGGACAGGCGCAACTAATGAAAAACTGTTTTAT. It encodes CASSPSGTGATNEKLFY. V usage is TRBV4-1 and J usage is TRBJ1-4; 8 nucleotides agree with TRBD1. The V gene's germline CDR1 is MGHRA and CDR2 YSYEKL. Trimming at V came to 4 bases and at J to 0 bases, leaving 7 bases not matched to a gene. This CDR3 spans 17 amino acids.

The V call is TRBV5-1, the J call TRBJ2-3, with 7 nucleotides matching TRBD2. With 2 bases clipped from V and 0 bases from J, the junction kept 6 bases outside the gene matches. Germline assignment: CDR1 SGHRS and CDR2 YFSETQ. The CDR3 spans 16 residues. CDR3 region: CASSLPGGKSTDTQYF. CDR3 DNA sequence: TGCGCCAGCAGCTTACCCGGGGGGAAGAGCACAGATACGCAGTATTTT.

The chain is built from TRBV28 and TRBJ1-1, with 9 bases identical to TRBD1. The germline V gene encodes CDR1 MDHEN and CDR2 SYDVKM. This CDR3 is 14 amino acids long. V shed 8 bases, J shed 6 bases, and the junction held 10 bases outside the gene matches. The CDR3 is CASGNRDRVPEAFF. CDR3 nucleotide sequence: TGTGCCAGCGGGAACCGGGACAGGGTCCCTGAAGCTTTCTTT.

This clonotype was seen a handful of times. J is TRBJ2-1 and V is TRBV6-1; 13 nucleotides line up with TRBD2. Germline CDR1 MNHNS, CDR2 SASEGT. The CDR3 is made up of 15 amino acids. V gave up 6 bases and J gave up 10 bases; unmatched junction bases: 9. CDR3 in amino acids: CASSWTSGGIGEQFF. In nucleotides, the CDR3 is TGTGCCAGCAGCTGGACTAGCGGGGGAATAGGGGAGCAGTTCTTC.

At least ten counts were recorded for this clonotype. The rearrangement joins TRBV11-2 to TRBJ2-7; unclear D gene. The CDR3 length is 12 residues. Germline V lookup: CDR1 SGHAT, CDR2 FQNNGV. V lost 1 base to trimming and J lost 4 bases, with 5 bases between them. The CDR3 DNA is TGTGCCAGCAGCTTAGCCGATTACGAGCAGTACTTC. Amino acid sequence: CASSLADYEQYF.

Ten or more counts support this clonotype. The genes are TRBV28 and TRBJ2-1; TRBD1 is a possible D gene (6 bases). The CDR3 totals 14 residues. CDR1 is MDHEN, CDR2 SYDVKM, per germline. The V end was cut by 10 bases, the J end by 1 base, with 14 bases between. CDR3 sequence reads: CATRQERSYNEQFF. CDR3 coding DNA: TGTGCCACGCGACAGGAGAGATCCTACAATGAGCAGTTCTTC.

This clonotype has a count of ten or more. The chain has TRBV20-1 and TRBJ2-3; 8 nucleotides align to TRBD2. Germline V gene lookup returns CDR1 DFQATT and CDR2 SNEGSKA (reference sequence). V lost 6 bases, J lost 1 base, and 3 bases stayed unmatched. The CDR3 covers 13 residues. CDR3 region: CSALTSGTDTQYF. The CDR3 region has the DNA TGCAGTGCCTTGACTAGCGGCACAGATACGCAGTATTTT.

The chain links TRBV6-4 to TRBJ2-1; 10 bases match TRBD2. CDR1 and CDR2 from the germline V gene are MRHNA and SNTAGT. The CDR3 length is 16 residues. Losses at the gene ends were 4 bases for V and 0 bases for J; bases not matched to a gene: 3. CDR3 DNA sequence: TGTGCCAGCAGTGTGGTAGCGGGGGGCTCCTACAATGAGCAGTTCTTC. It translates to CASSVVAGGSYNEQFF.

V and J are TRBV20-1 and TRBJ2-2; 13 positions agree with TRBD2. Germline loops: CDR1 DFQATT, CDR2 SNEGSKA (reference sequence). There are 16 residues in the CDR3. J lost 3 bases, V lost 1 base, and 2 bases had no gene match. CDR3: CSARGLAGGDTGELFF. The CDR3 coding sequence is TGCAGTGCTAGAGGACTAGCGGGGGGAGACACCGGGGAGCTGTTTTTT.

V is TRBV5-1 and J is TRBJ2-5; D is possibly TRBD2 (5 bases). Germline-derived CDR1 and CDR2 are SGHRS and YFSETQ. V lost 2 bases and J 2 bases, leaving 10 bases between the germline ends. The CDR3 is 14 residues long. The CDR3, as DNA: TGCGCCAGCAGCTTCGGGAACTCTCAAGAGACCCAGTACTTC. Translated, it gives CASSFGNSQETQYF.

There are a few counts of this clonotype. The chain is built from TRBV7-2 and TRBJ1-3, with D perhaps TRBD1 (5 bases). CDR1 SGHTA and CDR2 FQGNSA come from the germline V gene. This CDR3 region has 16 residues. V was cut by 5 bases and J by 0 bases, with 14 bases left in between. The CDR3 DNA reads as TGTGCCAGCAGCCCCGGGACGTTGAGCTCTGGAAACACCATATATTTT. Protein product: CASSPGTLSSGNTIYF.

This clonotype was seen at least ten times. The rearrangement uses TRBV28 and TRBJ2-3; no clear D gene. Looked up from germline, CDR1 is MDHEN and CDR2 is SYDVKM. The CDR3 has 16 residues. Trimming pared 1 base from V and 0 bases from J, leaving 11 bases between. The CDR3 DNA follows: TGTGCCAGCAGTTTATTATATAGTACTAGCACAGATACGCAGTATTTT. This codes for CASSLLYSTSTDTQYF.

This clonotype was counted many times. The V gene is TRBV5-1, the J gene TRBJ1-2; unclear D gene. Germline V gene lookup returns CDR1 SGHRS and CDR2 YFSETQ. The CDR3 totals 15 residues. V was shortened by 1 base and J by 6 bases, with 16 bases between the two germline ends. The CDR3: CASSLYDGGRDGYTF. The CDR3, as DNA: TGCGCCAGCAGCTTGTATGACGGCGGACGAGATGGCTACACCTTC.

This clonotype was picked up a small number of times. In nucleotides, the CDR3 is TGCGCCAGCAGCCAAGAGACAAGCGGGGGGCCGACCGGGGAGCTGTTTTTT. This gives the protein CASSQETSGGPTGELFF. V usage is TRBV4-3 and J usage is TRBJ2-2; 9 bases agree with TRBD2. From germline, CDR1 is LGHNA and CDR2 YSLEER. This CDR3 has 17 residues. The ends lost 0 bases at V and 5 bases at J; junction bases unmatched: 7.

This clonotype was seen only a few times. This sequence joins TRBV10-3 and TRBJ2-1; maybe TRBD2 (7 bases). CDR3 length: 14 residues. Germline values: CDR1 ENHRY, CDR2 SYGVKD. Trimming took 6 bases from V and 5 from J, leaving 14 bases between them. The CDR3 loop reads CAIRDGGPHNEQFF. The DNA of the CDR3 is TGTGCCATCAGAGACGGGGGGCCCCACAATGAGCAGTTCTTC.

This clonotype was recorded many times. The chain carries TRBV2 and TRBJ1-1; D uncertain. CDR3 length: 13 residues. Trimming left V 6 bases short and J 4 bases short, with 12 bases between. The germline V gene encodes CDR1 SNHLY and CDR2 FYNNEI. In nucleotides, the CDR3 is TGTGCCAGCAGGCAGGAGACCAGCACTGAAGCTTTCTTT. Amino acid sequence: CASRQETSTEAFF. The complete variable domain, with remaining parts taken from reference TRBV2 and TRBJ1-1, reads EPEVTQTPSHQVTQMGQEVILRCVPISNHLYFYWYRQILGQKVEFLVSFYNNEISEKSEIFDDQFSVERPDGSNFTLKIRSTKLEDSAMYFCASRQETSTEAFFGQGTRLTVV.

This clonotype was counted ten times or more. The V call is TRBV12-3 or TRBV12-4, the J call TRBJ2-1; unclear D gene. CDR3 length: 11 amino acids. Trimming took 6 bases from V and 6 from J, leaving 6 bases between them. The CDR3 protein is CASSLLNEQFF. The CDR3 region has the DNA TGTGCCAGCAGCTTGCTCAATGAGCAGTTCTTC.

The chain employs TRBV25-1 and TRBJ2-5, with D possibly being TRBD1 (6 bases). V was clipped by 3 bases and J by 1 base, with 12 bases between them. Germline assignment: CDR1 MGHDK and CDR2 SYGVNS. This CDR3 is built from 15 residues. This chain's CDR3 is CASSDNRVFQETQYF. The CDR3 bases are TGTGCCAGCAGTGATAACAGGGTATTCCAAGAGACCCAGTACTTC.

V and J are TRBV6-1 and TRBJ1-6; no reliable D call. CDR1 MNHNS and CDR2 SASEGT come from the germline V gene. This CDR3 comprises 14 residues. V was cut by 3 bases and J by 8 bases, with 11 bases left in between. The DNA for the CDR3 is TGTGCCAGCAGTGATGTTACTTGGCATTCACCCCTCCACTTT. It codes for CASSDVTWHSPLHF.